One sample yielded the 22 T cell receptor beta chains listed below, sequenced in a study of vaccination effects on CD4 cells after COVID-19 (dated 2022 in TCRdb). In the ViraFEST assay, PBMC were stimulated with viral peptide pools, and antigen-specific CD4+ T cell clonotypes were then identified by expansion using TCR sequencing. After more than 9 days of culture, CD4+ T cells were isolated with the EasySep CD4+ T cell isolation kit. Which antigens these TCRs recognize remains unknown. Libraries were built with the immunoSEQ multiplex PCR assay. Drawn from immuneACCESS, this table holds only the in-frame rearrangements with V and J called that TCRdb kept. Clones are partly lost; checked studies trace under half to an unresolved V gene and leave the rest unexplained. Here the sample has about 22,000 clones; around 72% occur a single time. Clones ranked in the top ten supply roughly 12% of the sample.

Material: CD4+ T cells from PBMCs cultured with HCoV-229E spike peptides, obtained before COVID-19 vaccination. The sample's cell subset or site label, decoded: HCoV-229E spike overlapping peptide pool stimulation. These receptors were collected from a human donor who received a COVID-19 vaccine.

The CDR3 here is CASTSSGTYEQYF. The CDR3 nucleotides read TGTGCCAGCACCTCTAGCGGAACCTACGAGCAGTACTTC. The chain carries TRBV7-9 and TRBJ2-7, with 7 bases aligning to TRBD2. The CDR3 is 13 amino acids. Trimming at V came to 7 bases and at J to 2 bases, leaving 5 bases not matched to a gene. Germline CDR1 reads SEHNR; CDR2 reads FQNEAQ (reference sequence).

The chain uses TRBV5-1 and TRBJ2-5; TRBD2 might be the D (6 bases). The germline CDR1 and CDR2 sequences are SGHRS and YFSETQ. CDR3 length equals 13 residues. The V and J ends lost 9 bases and 0 bases respectively, with 12 bases between them. The CDR3, as DNA: TGCGCCACCCAACGGGGGAACCAAGAGACCCAGTACTTC. Amino acids: CATQRGNQETQYF.

The chain recombines TRBV14 with TRBJ2-5; the D is unclear. This CDR3 spans 14 amino acids. V gave up 3 bases and J gave up 6 bases, with 14 bases separating them. The germline V gene has CDR1 SGHDN and CDR2 FVKESK. Written as DNA, the CDR3 is TGTGCCAGCAGCCACTTACAGAGTTTCCAGACCCAGTACTTC. It translates to CASSHLQSFQTQYF.

V is TRBV4-1 and J is TRBJ2-3; no clear D gene. V was cut by 4 bases and J by 2 bases, with 10 bases left in between. Germline assignment: CDR1 MGHRA and CDR2 YSYEKL. This CDR3 region has 14 residues. CDR3 amino acids: CASSPSRSTDTQYF. CDR3 coding DNA: TGCGCCAGCAGCCCCTCGAGGTCCACAGATACGCAGTATTTT.

This clone was observed a handful of times. The V and J genes are TRBV4-1 and TRBJ2-2; 10 bases line up with TRBD1. V was pared by 5 bases and J by 7 bases, with 7 bases of the junction left unmatched. CDR1 and CDR2 (germline): MGHRA, YSYEKL. CDR3 length equals 15 residues. The DNA for the CDR3 is TGCGCCAGCAGCTACACGGGACAGGGGATCGGGGAGCTGTTTTTT. Its protein is CASSYTGQGIGELFF.

The V gene is TRBV30, the J gene TRBJ1-2; a possible D gene is TRBD1 (5 bases). The CDR3 has 12 amino acids. Trimming removed 4 bases at V and 4 bases at J, with 10 bases between. The V gene's germline CDR1 is GTSNPN and CDR2 SVGIG (reference sequence). CDR3 coding DNA: TGTGCCTGGACCAGGGCGGGCTATGGCTACACCTTC. It specifies CAWTRAGYGYTF.

This clone has more than one count but fewer than ten. The chain combines TRBV29-1 with TRBJ1-2; D ambiguous. Trimming cost V 4 bases and J 4 bases, with 10 bases left between them. The CDR3 extends over 12 amino acids. Germline V CDR1 and CDR2: SQVTM, ANQGSEA. Here the CDR3 reads CSVVVDIYGYTF. CDR3 DNA: TGCAGCGTTGTGGTTGATATCTATGGCTACACCTTC. The full variable domain, with the rest looked up from reference TRBV29-1 and TRBJ1-2, is SAVISQKPSRDICQRGTSLTIQCQVDSQVTMMFWYRQQPGQSLTLIATANQGSEATYESGFVIDKFPISRPNLTFSTLTVSNMSPEDSSIYLCSVVVDIYGYTFGSGTRLTVV.

This clone ranks as medium-sized. The V and J genes are TRBV10-3 and TRBJ2-3, with TRBD2 matching 8 bases. Germline CDR1 is ENHRY and CDR2 is SYGVKD. The length of the CDR3 is 16 residues. The trim removed 4 bases at V and 4 bases at J, leaving 10 bases unmatched. The CDR3 here is CAISAYSGGGADTQYF. In DNA form, the CDR3 reads TGTGCCATCAGTGCTTATTCGGGAGGGGGGGCAGATACGCAGTATTTT.

This chain uses TRBV11-2 with TRBJ2-6; D is possibly TRBD1 (6 bases). The CDR3 runs to 16 residues. The V end lost 9 bases, the J end lost 0 bases, and 15 bases lay between the germline ends. From germline, CDR1 is SGHAT and CDR2 FQNNGV. CDR3 amino acids: CASRGHLSSGANVLTF. The CDR3 nucleotides read TGTGCCAGTAGGGGACACCTAAGCTCTGGGGCCAACGTCCTGACTTTC.

The chain couples TRBV27 to TRBJ2-3, with 7 bases that match TRBD2. Trimming removed 3 bases from V and 2 bases from J; junction bases left unmatched: 2. Per germline, CDR1 MNHEY and CDR2 SMNVEV (reference sequence). This CDR3 has 14 residues. The CDR3 DNA reads as TGTGCCAGCAGTTTGGGAGGGATCACAGATACGCAGTATTTT. Its translation is CASSLGGITDTQYF.

The chain uses TRBV27 and TRBJ1-1; D is unresolved. CDR1 and CDR2 (germline): MNHEY, SMNVEV (reference sequence). V was cut by 10 bases and J by 0 bases, with 12 bases left in between. CDR3 length: 13 amino acids. CDR3 DNA: TGTGCCACTTCGAGGGTTTTGAACACTGAAGCTTTCTTT. This codes for CATSRVLNTEAFF.

J is TRBJ2-7 and V is TRBV2, with D unresolved. V was trimmed by 7 bases and J by 6 bases, leaving 19 bases between them. Germline CDR1 SNHLY, CDR2 FYNNEI. The CDR3 totals 14 residues. This CDR3 reads CASNRDMGPSEQYF. Written as DNA, the CDR3 is TGTGCCAGCAATAGAGACATGGGCCCTTCCGAGCAGTACTTC.

This clone was found once. The chain carries TRBV2 and TRBJ2-5; TRBD2 matches 10 bases. The V and J ends lost 3 bases and 4 bases, in that order; junction bases with no gene match: 5. This CDR3 has 15 residues. Germline CDR1 and CDR2: SNHLY and FYNNEI. The chain's CDR3 is CASSERLAGAETQYF. CDR3 in DNA: TGTGCCAGCAGTGAGAGGCTAGCGGGGGCAGAGACCCAGTACTTC.

The chain couples TRBV29-1 to TRBJ2-7; TRBD2 aligns across 7 bases. V shed 5 bases, J shed 2 bases, and the junction held 9 bases outside the gene matches. Germline CDR1 reads SQVTM; CDR2 reads ANQGSEA. The CDR3 totals 14 residues. The DNA of the CDR3 is TGCAGCGTTACTCCCGGGACTATCGCCTACGAGCAGTACTTC. As protein: CSVTPGTIAYEQYF.

The chain couples TRBV5-1 to TRBJ2-3; 8 bases line up with TRBD2. Looked up from germline, CDR1 is SGHRS and CDR2 is YFSETQ. The CDR3 totals 16 residues. The J segment lost 0 bases and the V segment lost 2 bases, leaving 5 bases of the junction unmatched. In DNA form, the CDR3 reads TGCGCCAGCAGCTTTGAACTAGCGGTGAGCACAGATACGCAGTATTTT. It specifies CASSFELAVSTDTQYF.

The genes are TRBV6-1 and TRBJ2-7; 16 nucleotides align to TRBD2. This CDR3 region has 18 residues. Unmatched junction bases numbered 6, after V lost 4 bases and J lost 0 bases. Germline CDR1 MNHNS, CDR2 SASEGT. CDR3 residues: CASSAPGLAGGSSYEQYF. Written as DNA, the CDR3 is TGTGCCAGCAGTGCTCCGGGACTAGCGGGAGGGAGCTCCTACGAGCAGTACTTC.

V usage is TRBV19 and J usage is TRBJ1-2, with D hard to call. In germline, CDR1 is LNHDA, CDR2 SQIVND (reference sequence). The CDR3 spans 15 residues. V was clipped by 0 bases and J by 6 bases, with 14 bases between them. The CDR3 reads CASSIDLAVLDGYTF. The CDR3 region has the DNA TGTGCCAGTAGTATAGATCTTGCAGTCCTAGATGGCTACACCTTC. The entire variable domain, with the rest obtained from reference TRBV19 and TRBJ1-2, is as follows: DGGITQSPKYLFRKEGQNVTLSCEQNLNHDAMYWYRQDPGQGLRLIYYSQIVNDFQKGDIAEGYSVSREKKESFPLTVTSAQKNPTAFYLCASSIDLAVLDGYTFGSGTRLTVV.

This clone is classed as medium-sized (0.01 to 0.1%). This chain connects TRBV11-2 to TRBJ1-3; TRBD1 aligns across 7 bases. Trimming took 5 bases from V and 4 from J; bases not matched to a gene: 11. This CDR3 is 16 amino acids long. The germline V gene has CDR1 SGHAT and CDR2 FQNNGV. DNA of the CDR3: TGTGCCAGCAGCGGAGGACAGGTGTTACACGGAAACACCATATATTTT. Translating gives CASSGGQVLHGNTIYF. The whole variable domain, filled in from reference TRBV11-2 and TRBJ1-3, reads EAGVAQSPRYKIIEKRQSVAFWCNPISGHATLYWYQQILGQGPKLLIQFQNNGVVDDSQLPKDRFSAERLKGVDSTLKIQPAKLEDSAVYLCASSGGQVLHGNTIYFGEGSWLTVV.

Only a few counts were recorded for this clone. J is TRBJ1-1 and V is TRBV5-6; D is undetermined. Germline CDR1 is SGHDT and CDR2 is YYEEEE. Trimming took off 4 bases at V and 4 bases at J, with 8 bases between the two ends. The CDR3 is made up of 12 amino acids. The CDR3 is CASSPRGTEAFF. The CDR3 coding sequence is TGTGCCAGCAGCCCTCGAGGCACTGAAGCTTTCTTT.

This clone was observed a few times. The chain joins TRBV7-5 to TRBJ2-5. TRBV7-5 is classified as a pseudogene. The CDR3 runs 14 residues. The DNA of the CDR3 is TGTGTCAGAAGCCCGGACGGAACCAAAGAGACCCAGTACTTC. It specifies CVRSPDGTKETQYF.

This clone was seen only once. The CDR3 DNA reads as TGTGCCAGCAGCTTAGACAGGACTAGCGGTAGCTCCTACGAGCAGTACTTC. Translated: CASSLDRTSGSSYEQYF. The gene calls are TRBV11-2 and TRBJ2-7; 10 bases match TRBD2. This CDR3 spans 17 amino acids. Trimming took 0 bases from V and 0 from J; bases not matched to a gene: 5. The germline CDR1 and CDR2 sequences are SGHAT and FQNNGV.

This clone was picked up a small number of times. V is TRBV7-9 and J is TRBJ1-1; D perhaps matches TRBD1 (5 bases). The V end lost 1 base, the J end lost 5 bases, and 8 bases lay between the germline ends. The CDR3 is 13 residues long. Germline V lookup: CDR1 SEHNR, CDR2 FQNEAQ (reference sequence). The CDR3 reads CASSLDRLTEAFF. DNA for the CDR3: TGTGCCAGCAGCTTAGACAGGTTGACTGAAGCTTTCTTT.